The clone carrying this T cell receptor beta chain has only a few counts. These data originate in a study of blood T cells in healthy people across ages. With each sample, at least 5.5 micrograms of total RNA were extracted. Trimming removed 4 bases at V and 0 bases at J, with 13 bases between. The CDR3 consists of 16 residues. PCR was performed a second time for about 7 to 11 cycles using a sample-barcoded 5' primer and a J-beta primer mix. Each cDNA molecule was tagged by a template-switch adaptor with 12 random nucleotides. TCRdb processed the 5' RACE reads anew with MiXCR; each CDR3 protein has one entry. Of about 1 million distinct CDR3 sequences listed, 40% to 45% are singletons.

The chain employs TRBV12-3 or TRBV12-4 and TRBJ2-4; the D call may be TRBD1 or TRBD2 (5 bases each). The receptor comes from a woman aged 55-75 years in good health. The specimen sequenced was blood. CDR3 amino acids: CASSSLWGIAKNIQYF. DNA for the CDR3: TGTGCCAGCAGTTCATTATGGGGGATAGCCAAAAACATTCAGTACTTC.